This T cell receptor (beta chain) was found in a study of blood T cell repertoires in COVID-19 (dated by TCRdb to 2020 to 2021). About the full investigation: Samples covering the acute and convalescent phases of COVID-19 were provided by collaborators in the United States, Italy and Spain. Where available, HLA class I and class II types were taken from metadata supplied by the sample provider and were not determined by assay-based typing. The dataset comprised deeply sampled blood TCRbeta repertoires from subjects exposed to, actively infected with, or recovered from COVID-19. The sample metadata nearly always contained a de-identified subject ID, COVID-19 status, age in years and sex. Samples were obtained from the ongoing ImmuneRACE study (first 160 participants) and from roughly 1,300 subjects provided by 6 global collaborators. The repertoires were released in a freely available public database meant as a resource for research on the immune response to SARS-CoV-2. The material from the prospective study consisted of cDNA or gDNA derived from T cells, B-cell-depleted T cells, or PBMCs. What the study reported, not specific to this receptor: The quantity of clinical and demographic metadata differed by source and by participant and was supplied without curation.

The immunoSEQ Assay, a bias-controlled multiplex PCR, was used to amplify TCRbeta CDR3 regions from genomic DNA. The authors processed their data as follows. The number of nucleated cells in each sample was estimated from the amplification of reference gene primers within the assay. Sequence reads were collapsed and filtered to measure the absolute abundance of every unique TCRbeta CDR3 rearrangement. For each sample, productive Simpson clonality was calculated as the square root of Simpson's diversity index over productive rearrangements. The table comes from immuneACCESS by way of TCRdb, which keeps in-frame sequences with V and J called. Part of the clones is missing from these tables; in studies checked, under half for an unresolved V gene and the rest for unknown reasons. Clonal size and the V and J genes are those of that table, whereas D and trimming came from the DNA. Recorded for this sample are 250,000 to 350,000 clones; approximately 84% of them occurred a single time. The top ten clonotypes cover more than 1.1% of the sample.

One collaborating source in Seattle enrolled patients during active infection and followed them longitudinally through the course of disease. The collaborating institutions used their own protocols to collect whole blood in K2EDTA tubes. For TCRbeta analysis, collaborators shipped samples as frozen whole blood, isolated PBMCs, or DNA extracted from either of those sample types. A word on this clone: It has no known antigen specificity. No qualities accompany the bases; no much larger clone lies one base away.

The CDR3 numbers 13 residues from cysteine through phenylalanine. CDR3 DNA only is kept here, 39 bases in frame from base 1. Reading the germline V gene (reference sequence) gives CDR1 GTSNPN and CDR2 SVGIG. Clipping removes 5 bases from V and 4 bases from J, with 6 as the unmatched junction base count. This TCR came from a human donor with COVID-19, enrolled during active disease. The donor label of this sample is uncertain. Rearrangement joined TRBV30 to TRBJ2-3, with TRBD2 matching 7 junction bases. Sequenced: peripheral blood. The CDR3 region: CAWGAGVADTQYF. The DNA sequence is given as TGTGCCTGGGGGGCGGGAGTGGCAGATACGCAGTATTTT. Full variable domain (CDR3 extended with the reference TRBV30 and TRBJ2-3 proteins): SQTIHQWPATLVQPVGSPLSLECTVEGTSNPNLYWYRQAAGRGLQLLFYSVGIGQISSEVPQNLSASRPQDRQFILSSKKLLLSDSGFYLCAWGAGVADTQYFGPGTRLTVL.